This T cell receptor (beta chain) was sequenced during a study of blood T cell repertoires in COVID-19 (dated by TCRdb to the early 2020s). Regarding the complete study: The collaborator samples originated in the United States, Italy and Spain and spanned the acute and convalescent phases of COVID-19. The material from the prospective study consisted of cDNA or gDNA derived from T cells, B-cell-depleted T cells, or PBMCs. The dataset comprised deeply sampled blood TCRbeta repertoires from subjects exposed to, actively infected with, or recovered from COVID-19. The repertoires were released in a freely available public database meant as a resource for research on the immune response to SARS-CoV-2. The samples were drawn from the first 160 participants of the ongoing ImmuneRACE study and from 1,254 subjects provided by 6 global collaborators. The sample metadata nearly always contained a de-identified subject ID, COVID-19 status, age in years and sex. Where HLA class I and class II types were available, the types were taken from metadata supplied by the sample provider, not from assay-based typing. Here is what the overall study found, with its caveats: How much clinical and demographic metadata was included differed by source and by participant, and the metadata was provided uncurated.

A word on this clone: This receptor's antigen is unknown. One base away there is no much larger clone; base qualities are not given.

Collaborating institutions collected whole blood in K2EDTA tubes following their own protocols. For TCRbeta analysis, collaborators shipped samples as frozen whole blood, isolated PBMCs, or DNA extracted from either of those sample types. The immunoSEQ Assay, a bias-controlled multiplex PCR, was used to amplify TCRbeta CDR3 regions from genomic DNA. The authors' analysis ran thus. Nucleated cell counts per sample were estimated from amplification of reference gene primers within the assay. To quantify the absolute abundance of each unique TCRbeta CDR3 rearrangement, sequence reads were collapsed and filtered. Productive Simpson clonality was computed per sample as the square root of Simpson's diversity index over productive rearrangements. Sourced from immuneACCESS, this table was stored by TCRdb with only in-frame sequences that have V and J called. A share of the clones is absent; for the studies checked, an unresolved V gene accounts for under half, and the remainder has no known explanation. That table furnishes V, J and clone size, whereas the DNA furnished D and trimming. Within this sample are under 130,000 clones, with about four fifths of them counted one time only. The ten largest clones take up approximately 38% of the sample.

Taken from cysteine to phenylalanine, the CDR3 has 16 residues. This entry keeps only the CDR3 DNA: 48 bases, framed from base 1. Sequences MNHEY (CDR1) and SMNVEV (CDR2) are obtained from the germline V gene (reference sequence). V loses 4 bases, J loses 9 bases, and the germline ends lie 19 bases apart. This TCR came from a man of 80 years or more with acute or convalescent COVID-19. The V gene is TRBV27 and the J gene is TRBJ1-6, and possibly TRBD1, on 5 matching bases. What was sequenced was peripheral blood. The bases read TGTGCCAGCAGTTCGCCCCAATCTTCTAGGGGTTCACCCCTCCACTTT. Translated, this gives CASSSPQSSRGSPLHF.